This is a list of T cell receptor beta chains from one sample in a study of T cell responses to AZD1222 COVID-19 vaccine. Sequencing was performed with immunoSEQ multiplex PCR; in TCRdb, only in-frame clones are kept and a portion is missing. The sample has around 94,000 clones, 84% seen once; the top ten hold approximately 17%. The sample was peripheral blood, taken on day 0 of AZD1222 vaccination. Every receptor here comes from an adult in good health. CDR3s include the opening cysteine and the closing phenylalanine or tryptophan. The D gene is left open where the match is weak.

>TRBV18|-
CASSRTDNSPLHF
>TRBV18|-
CASSPMTRDSGNTIYF
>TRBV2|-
CASNPGWQNQPQHF
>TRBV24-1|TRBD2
CATSDPGLAGSYNEQFF
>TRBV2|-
CASSVVGANEKLFF
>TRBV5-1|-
CASSPDRDTQYF
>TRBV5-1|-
CASSLAGTGNTIYF
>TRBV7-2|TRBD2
CASSLSQAGGPVYEQYF
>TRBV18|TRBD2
CASSPRTTSGRDNEQFF
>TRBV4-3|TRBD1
CASSPTGGASGRETQYF
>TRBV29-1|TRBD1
CSVELGGDRAAFF
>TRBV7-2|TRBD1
CASSVTGGSALSTYNEQFF
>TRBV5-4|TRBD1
CASSLETGREKLFF
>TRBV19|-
CASTTGFNQPQHF
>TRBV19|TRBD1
CASSSRQGWTGELFF
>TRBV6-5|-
CASRRDIRSNQPQHF
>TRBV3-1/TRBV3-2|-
CASSLVPGHWVQPQHF
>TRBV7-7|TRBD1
CASRALAGGTGELFF
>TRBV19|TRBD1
CASRQGQKTTNTEAFF
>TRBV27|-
CASSLISGYGYTF
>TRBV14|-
CASSQAVQGFETQYF
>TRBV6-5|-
CATAVMTVPDTQYF
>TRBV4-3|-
CASSLAGLGTEAFF
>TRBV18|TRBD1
CASSPVTGEDTQYF
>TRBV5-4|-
CASSSGQRGANTEAFF
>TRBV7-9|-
CASSPMTWGVVIEAFF
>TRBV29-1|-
CSVDHPQGTDTQYF
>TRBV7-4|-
CASSYDSRGEKLFF
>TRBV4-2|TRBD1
CASSRDRGSGVNQPQHF
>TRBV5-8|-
CASIHSGLRNYGYTF
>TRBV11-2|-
CASSLGTAGYGYTF
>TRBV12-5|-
CASGTLGGETQYF
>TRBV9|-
CASSVSEGYEQYF
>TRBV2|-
CASGREFRAGNYGYTF
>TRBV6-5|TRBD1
CASNRGLGFNTEAFF
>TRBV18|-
CASSPPGINTEAFF
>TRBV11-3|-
CASREGEGRRTEAFF
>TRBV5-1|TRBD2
CASSPGRVSGELFF
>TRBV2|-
CASSERYPDIYNSPLHF
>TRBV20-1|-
CSASSGQTRNEQFF
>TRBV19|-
CASSTIQGLGQPQHF
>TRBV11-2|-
CASSLGPGAYGYTF
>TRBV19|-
CASSTAHGETQYF
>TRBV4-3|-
CASSWSGSSYNEQFF
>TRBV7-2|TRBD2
CASSLAGTTVTDTQYF